What follows is one T cell receptor (beta chain) and its context. Its antigen is as yet unknown. This may stem from a read error, because a much larger clone lies one nucleotide away. With a J-beta primer mix and a sample-barcoded 5' primer, a second PCR ran 7 to 11 cycles. In TCRdb, the 5' RACE reads were re-called with MiXCR into one record per CDR3 protein. The sample lists 750,000 to 950,000 distinct CDR3 sequences; 25% to 30% were seen once. The data derive from a study of blood T cells in healthy people across ages. The CDR3 has 12 amino acids. The germline V gene encodes CDR1 DFQATT and CDR2 SNEGSKA (reference sequence). Findings and caveats of the study: Lack of knowledge of donor CMV status possibly confounded expanded clonotype changes.

The same specimen was also included in a second study, on T cells of mothers and their children.

The sequencing input was blood. This chain links TRBV20-1 with TRBJ2-5; possible D gene TRBD1, 5 bases. The J call is in doubt because the DNA end fits TRBJ2-7 better. This TCR derives from a woman aged 35 to 49 in good health. DNA for the CDR3: TGCAGGGCTAGAGCGACAGACTACGAGCAGTACTTC. Translated, it gives CRARATDYEQYF.